Below, one TCR beta chain is given with its context. Its antigen is still unknown. One base away there is no much larger clone; base qualities are not given. Sequencing relied on an Illumina NovaSeq 6000. cDNA libraries for TCRalpha and TCRbeta were prepared by 5'RACE using constant-segment primers, with sample barcodes and unique molecular identifiers added. RNA was extracted from every sample with Trizol reagent. The libraries were amplified in two PCR steps, and the second step added a second sample barcode and Illumina TruSeq adapters. Sequencing of the libraries was done on an Illumina NovaSeq, producing 2 x 150 bp paired-end reads. Per the source publication's procedure: The reads were demultiplexed and collapsed into UMI-guided consensus sequences using migec v1.2.7. Using mixcr v2.1.11, UMI consensuses were aligned to TRA and TRB V and J templates and then assembled into clonotypes. Expanded or contracted clonotypes were those called significant by both edgeR and NoisET, with noise models trained on biological replicates. For edgeR calls, the thresholds were a false discovery rate-adjusted p below 0.01 and a log2 fold-change of 1. As an exploratory analysis of dynamics, max-normalized trajectories of the 1000 most abundant clonotypes were examined by PCA with hierarchical clustering. Separately sequenced CD4+ and CD8+ repertoires were used to assign the CD4 or CD8 phenotype of responding clones. The public reads were reprocessed in TCRdb via fastp at Q25 and MiXCR, keeping in-frame beta chains. Each CDR3 protein appears once, grouped with its most common genes and DNA. TCRdb's processing, not the authors', yielded these V and J calls. The sample table holds fewer than 650,000 distinct CDR3 sequences, of which less than 25% were seen once. The top ten hold roughly 8.1% of the sample.

V loses 1 base of germline sequence and J loses 3 bases, and the interval between the two ends is 4 bases. The CDR3, cysteine through phenylalanine, is 13 amino acids long. Only the CDR3 region is kept as DNA, spanning 39 bases read in frame from base 1. These data belong to a study of T-cell memory formation after mild COVID-19 (dated by TCRdb to the early 2020s). Regarding the complete study: Most TCR sequence clusters were specific to one of the two donors. Longitudinal TCRalpha and TCRbeta repertoire sequencing tracked T-cell clones expanding and contracting after mild COVID-19 in two donors. The cohort comprised two young, previously healthy adult volunteers, one female and one male. What the work shows at the level of the full study, not this receptor alone: SARS-CoV-2 specificity was not confirmed for the second-wave clones peaking on day 37. Contracting CD4+ clones appeared mostly in the CM and EM memory subsets, whereas CD8+ clones were enriched in EMRA. Some responding clones were detected in pre-infection memory, which suggested that pre-existing cross-reactive memory T cells had joined the SARS-CoV-2 response. Clones contracting from day 15 to 85 had balanced CD4/CD8 phenotypes, while a second wave expanding from day 15 to 37 was biased towards CD4+. The study covered only a couple of mild cases, and larger cohorts including severe cases with pre-infection samples were considered necessary.

PBMCs were isolated by Ficoll-Paque density gradient centrifugation. Specimen: PBMCs or a T cell subset sorted from them (not recorded which). The sequence links TRBV12-3 or TRBV12-4 to TRBJ1-5, with the D gene not clear enough to name. This clonotype originated in an adult woman who had mild COVID-19 (a few samples of this study predate the infection). The sample titles of this study are shuffled in the database, so cell type and time point are left out; the donor was told from shared clones. The encoded CDR3 is CASSLDNNQPQHF. The sequenced DNA is TGTGCCAGCAGTTTAGACAACAATCAGCCCCAGCATTTT.